The 2 T cell receptor beta chains presented below share a single source sample, sequenced in a study of blood T cell repertoires in COVID-19 (dated by TCRdb to the early 2020s). Libraries were constructed by the immunoSEQ multiplex PCR assay. TCRdb stores this immuneACCESS table with in-frame sequences only. Part of the clones is absent; in the studies checked, under half of the shortfall reflects unresolved V genes, and no reason is known for the rest. The sample has fewer than 90,000 clones on record, roughly 80% of them singletons. The ten top clones hold over 15% of the sample. Sequences were obtained from peripheral blood. All receptors derive from a woman older than 75 with acute or convalescent COVID-19.

V gene TRBV10-3 combines with J gene TRBJ2-2; TRBD1 matches at 10 bases. Trimming at V came to 6 bases and at J to 4 bases, leaving 5 bases not matched to a gene. Germline V gene data show CDR1 as ENHRY and CDR2 as SYGVKD. The CDR3 has 15 residues. CDR3 sequence reads: CAISHGTGVTGELFF. CDR3 bases: TGTGCCATCAGCCACGGGACAGGGGTCACCGGGGAGCTGTTTTTT.

The rearrangement joins TRBV21-1 to TRBJ2-1; TRBD2 reflects the table's D call only, with no check against the DNA. TRBV21-1 is a listed pseudogene. CDR3 length equals 14 residues. DNA for the CDR3: TGTGCCTGCTCGATAGCGGATTATTACAATGAGCAGTTCTTC. The encoded protein is CACSIADYYNEQFF.